This T cell receptor (beta chain) was found in a study of cytomegalovirus exposure and HLA in healthy donors. Donors in the study were healthy people who gave bone marrow. Losses at the gene ends were 5 bases for V and 0 bases for J; bases not matched to a gene: 0. There are 13 residues in the CDR3. Germline assignment: CDR1 KGHSH and CDR2 LQKENI. Findings and caveats of the study: TCR beta sequences reportedly predicted the HLA-A and HLA-B alleles of most subjects accurately. The authors later found TCR association rates varying by HLA locus, with DRB1 most and HLA-C fewest.

PCR was performed using 60 Vbeta and 13 Jbeta primers. Sequencing was performed with immunoSEQ multiplex PCR; in TCRdb, only in-frame clones are kept and a portion is missing. The sample lists about 88,000 clones; roughly three quarters were seen once. In regard to this clone: Its cognate antigen is unknown.

The clonotype was recovered from a man aged 30 to 39 in good health and CMV-seronegative. The sample comprised PBMCs. The chain carries TRBV18 and TRBJ1-1, with TRBD1 matching 7 bases. As DNA, the CDR3 is TGTGCCAGCTCAACAGGGGTGAACACTGAAGCTTTCTTT. Translating gives CASSTGVNTEAFF.